The clone carrying this T cell receptor (beta chain) showed up many times. Its target is not known. The data stem from a study of neurological immune-mediated disorders. Study-level points and caveats: The multiple sclerosis repertoire cluster had no association with any clinical or MRI feature.

The cDNA was generated through 5'RACE incorporating 10-nucleotide random UMIs. Every sequencing run generated over 190 million TCR-beta sequences from 15-18 subjects. TCRdb re-called the 5' RACE reads through MiXCR, storing one row per CDR3 protein. The sample records around 37,000 distinct CDR3 sequences, less than 3.5% being singletons. Stated time point: longitudinal time-point 1 (baseline). This receptor was obtained from a woman aged 60-75 years with multiple sclerosis. The sample taken for sequencing was PBMCs.

The chain's CDR3 is CASFWRGVNEQFF. CDR3 coding DNA: TGTGCCAGCTTTTGGAGGGGGGTAAATGAGCAGTTCTTC. This chain joins TRBV6-1 and TRBJ2-1; D tentatively fits TRBD1 or TRBD2 (6 bases each). This CDR3 comprises 13 residues. In germline, CDR1 is MNHNS, CDR2 SASEGT. V was clipped by 8 bases and J by 7 bases, with 15 bases between them.